Following are 7 T cell receptor beta chains from one sample sequenced in a study of tumor-infiltrating lymphocytes in primary liver carcinoma. Unsorted whole blood supplied the RNA, and germline DNA was extracted too. Making TCR beta cDNA involved around 500 ng total RNA and a constant-region primer. Sequencing libraries for TCR beta derived from three nested multiplex PCR rounds that used slightly modified ARM-PCR. The opening two PCR rounds, around 11 cycles each, paired TRBV1-TRBV30 forward primers with a C-beta reverse primer. TCRdb passed the multiplex PCR reads through MiXCR, listing each CDR3 protein once. Here the sample spans hundreds of thousands of distinct CDR3 sequences, 45% to 70% being singletons. Sequencing was done on a sample of peripheral blood. These receptors came from a woman aged 25 to 39 with primary liver carcinoma and hepatitis B virus infection.

This clonotype has a count of ten or more. The chain recombines TRBV5-4 with TRBJ2-1, with D tentatively TRBD1 (5 bases). V lost 2 bases, J lost 8 bases, and 11 bases lay in between. The CDR3 loop spans 13 amino acids. From germline, CDR1 is SGHNT and CDR2 YYREEE (reference sequence). In nucleotides, the CDR3 is TGTGCCAGCAGCTTAGGGGAAGCCGATGAGCAGTTCTTC. This sequence encodes CASSLGEADEQFF.

For this clonotype: One end of the junction does not line up with germline, which may come from a read error. The J gene is TRBJ2-2, the V gene TRBV6-1; TRBD2 might be the D (5 bases). The germline gives CDR1 MNHNS, CDR2 SASEGT. This CDR3 is built from 13 residues. The CDR3 bases are TGTGTCAGCAGTGAATTAAGAGGGAGGGAGCTGTTTTTT. Its protein is CVSSELRGRELFF.

The V gene is TRBV5-1, the J gene TRBJ1-1; 9 nucleotides match TRBD1. The germline CDR1 and CDR2 sequences are SGHRS and YFSETQ. The CDR3 totals 16 residues. With V trimmed by 4 bases and J by 1 base, 8 bases remained unmatched. The CDR3 coding sequence is TGCGCCAGCAGCCCCACCGGACAGGGGAGGAACACTGAAGCTTTCTTT. This encodes CASSPTGQGRNTEAFF.

This clonotype was counted between two and nine times. The chain combines TRBV7-9 with TRBJ2-7; D is tentatively TRBD1 or TRBD2 (5 bases each). The CDR3 length is 13 residues. Germline V gene sequence: CDR1 SEHNR, CDR2 FQNEAQ (reference sequence). Trimming took off 4 bases at V and 5 bases at J, with 12 bases between the two ends. The DNA of the CDR3 is TGTGCCAGCAGCTCCGCAGGGACCCACGAGCAGTACTTC. This encodes CASSSAGTHEQYF.

The chain has TRBV11-2 and TRBJ2-5; 10 bases match TRBD2. V gave up 10 bases and J gave up 2 bases; unmatched junction bases: 19. The CDR3 has 18 amino acids. Germline loops: CDR1 SGHAT, CDR2 FQNNGV. The CDR3 sequence: CATGAPLAGGVRQETQYF. The CDR3 DNA follows: TGTGCCACCGGGGCCCCCTTAGCGGGAGGCGTAAGGCAAGAGACCCAGTACTTC.

Points on this clonotype: A read error may produce the germline difference seen at one junction end. The chain recombines TRBV6-5 with TRBJ1-1; weak D call: TRBD1 (6 bases). The CDR3 is 14 amino acids. Germline CDR1 reads MNHEY; CDR2 reads SVGAGI. CDR3 DNA sequence: TGTGCCAGCAGTTCGGACAGTTTGGGGACTGCAGCTTTCTTT. Its protein is CASSSDSLGTAAFF.

The chain uses TRBV6-6 and TRBJ1-2; D not resolved. The length of the CDR3 is 14 residues. V lost 6 bases and J 7 bases, leaving 18 bases between the germline ends. CDR1 is MNHNY and CDR2 is SVGAGI in the germline V gene (reference sequence). CDR3 coding DNA: TGTGCCAGCAGGCCTCAAGTGGCGGGCGGTGGCTACACCTTC. Its translation is CASRPQVAGGGYTF.